Listed below are T cell receptor beta chains from one sample, sequenced in a study of cytomegalovirus exposure and HLA in healthy donors. Profiled with immunoSEQ multiplex PCR; TCRdb holds only in-frame clones, not every one. The sample contains 70,000 to 95,000 clones, about 80% of which appear only once. Sequencing was carried out using PBMCs. These TCRs come from a man aged 25 to 40 in good health and CMV-seropositive. Each CDR3 is given with its conserved first and last residue. The D gene is left open where the match is weak. Rows may omit the clone size; those that give it use once, few, many or a size class.

v_call: TRBV7-3
j_call: TRBJ2-2
d_call: -
clone_size: -
cdr3_nt: TGTGCCAGCAGCTCTTACACCGGGGAGCTGTTTTTT
cdr3_aa: CASSSYTGELFF

v_call: TRBV7-9
j_call: TRBJ2-3
d_call: -
clone_size: -
cdr3_nt: TGTGCCAGCAGCTTAAGGATAGCGGAACTCACAGATACGCAGTATTTT
cdr3_aa: CASSLRIAELTDTQYF

v_call: TRBV5-1
j_call: TRBJ2-3
d_call: -
clone_size: -
cdr3_nt: TGCGCCAGCAGCTTGGATCAGGGCTTTTCAGATACGCAGTATTTT
cdr3_aa: CASSLDQGFSDTQYF

v_call: TRBV19
j_call: TRBJ1-1
d_call: -
clone_size: -
cdr3_nt: TGTGCCAGTAGTTTCATTATGGGCGCTGAAGCTTTCTTT
cdr3_aa: CASSFIMGAEAFF

v_call: TRBV19
j_call: TRBJ1-5
d_call: -
clone_size: -
cdr3_nt: TGTGCCAGTAGTCCCGGTGGAGGGTGGCAGCCCCAGCATTTT
cdr3_aa: CASSPGGGWQPQHF

v_call: TRBV7-2
j_call: TRBJ2-5
d_call: TRBD2
clone_size: few
cdr3_nt: TGTGCCAGCAGCCGCCGACTAGCGGGGACCCAAGAGACCCAGTACTTC
cdr3_aa: CASSRRLAGTQETQYF

v_call: TRBV18
j_call: TRBJ2-1
d_call: TRBD1
clone_size: -
cdr3_nt: TGTGCCAGCTCATTACAGGGGAGCAACAATGAGCAGTTCTTC
cdr3_aa: CASSLQGSNNEQFF

v_call: TRBV11-2
j_call: TRBJ2-3
d_call: -
clone_size: -
cdr3_nt: TGTGCCAGCAGCGTACAGGGAACAGATACGCAGTATTTT
cdr3_aa: CASSVQGTDTQYF

v_call: TRBV5-6
j_call: TRBJ2-2
d_call: TRBD2
clone_size: once
cdr3_nt: TGTGCCAGCAGCGCACTAGCGGGGGGAAGCACCGGGGAGCTGTTTTTT
cdr3_aa: CASSALAGGSTGELFF

v_call: TRBV7-2
j_call: TRBJ1-5
d_call: -
clone_size: once
cdr3_nt: TGTGCCAGCAGCTTAGTGCCCCGAGTGGGGGACTCGCCCCAGCATTTT
cdr3_aa: CASSLVPRVGDSPQHF

v_call: TRBV11-2
j_call: TRBJ1-2
d_call: TRBD1
clone_size: -
cdr3_nt: TGTGCCAGCAGCCCAGGGGGGACAGGCAACTATGGCTACACCTTC
cdr3_aa: CASSPGGTGNYGYTF

v_call: TRBV5-6
j_call: TRBJ2-7
d_call: TRBD2
clone_size: few
cdr3_nt: TGTGCCAGCAGCTTGTTGTCTAGCGGGAGGAAGGACGAGCAGTACTTC
cdr3_aa: CASSLLSSGRKDEQYF

v_call: TRBV6-5
j_call: TRBJ1-1
d_call: -
clone_size: -
cdr3_nt: TGTGCCAGCAGTTGGTCCGGGACAAGCAACACTGAAGCTTTCTTT
cdr3_aa: CASSWSGTSNTEAFF

v_call: TRBV29-1
j_call: TRBJ1-4
d_call: -
clone_size: once
cdr3_nt: TGCAGCGTTGAAGGGGCAGGGGAAAAACTGTTTTTT
cdr3_aa: CSVEGAGEKLFF

v_call: TRBV5-1
j_call: TRBJ1-1
d_call: TRBD1
clone_size: -
cdr3_nt: TGCGCCAGCAGCACAGGGGGCTTCACTGAAGCTTTCTTT
cdr3_aa: CASSTGGFTEAFF

v_call: TRBV7-6
j_call: TRBJ1-1
d_call: TRBD1
clone_size: few
cdr3_nt: TGTGCCAGCAGCCTACAACAGGGGACATCGAACACTGAAGCTTTCTTT
cdr3_aa: CASSLQQGTSNTEAFF

v_call: TRBV7-3
j_call: TRBJ2-3
d_call: TRBD1
clone_size: once
cdr3_nt: TGTGCCAGCAGCCCTCGGGACAGAACTAGCACAGATACGCAGTATTTT
cdr3_aa: CASSPRDRTSTDTQYF

v_call: TRBV29-1
j_call: TRBJ1-1
d_call: TRBD1
clone_size: -
cdr3_nt: TGCAGCGTCGCAGACAGGGAGAACACTGAAGCTTTCTTT
cdr3_aa: CSVADRENTEAFF

v_call: TRBV9
j_call: TRBJ2-7
d_call: TRBD1
clone_size: -
cdr3_nt: TGTGCCAGCAGCCCATACGGGGACAGTTCCTACGAGCAGTACTTC
cdr3_aa: CASSPYGDSSYEQYF

v_call: TRBV23-1
j_call: TRBJ1-1
d_call: TRBD1
clone_size: -
cdr3_nt: TGCGCCAGCAGTCAACGACAGGGGCGGACTGAAGCTTTCTTT
cdr3_aa: CASSQRQGRTEAFF

v_call: TRBV10-3
j_call: TRBJ2-2
d_call: TRBD1
clone_size: -
cdr3_nt: TGTGCCATCAGTGAAGGACAGGAAAACACCGGGGAGCTGTTTTTT
cdr3_aa: CAISEGQENTGELFF

v_call: TRBV15
j_call: TRBJ1-2
d_call: TRBD1
clone_size: once
cdr3_nt: TGTGCCACCAGCCAGGGGGGTGTTTATGGCTACACCTTC
cdr3_aa: CATSQGGVYGYTF

v_call: TRBV28
j_call: TRBJ1-5
d_call: -
clone_size: -
cdr3_nt: TGTGCCAGCAGTACGCCGGGACACCCGCATCAGCCCCAGCATTTT
cdr3_aa: CASSTPGHPHQPQHF

v_call: TRBV5-1
j_call: TRBJ2-1
d_call: -
clone_size: -
cdr3_nt: TGCGCCAGCAGCGTGGAACCGCGGCCGCATGGGCAGTTCTTC
cdr3_aa: CASSVEPRPHGQFF

v_call: TRBV10-3
j_call: TRBJ2-3
d_call: TRBD1
clone_size: -
cdr3_nt: TGTGCCACTCTAGGGGACAGGGACACAGATACGCAGTATTTT
cdr3_aa: CATLGDRDTDTQYF

v_call: TRBV5-1
j_call: TRBJ2-3
d_call: TRBD2
clone_size: -
cdr3_nt: TGCGCCAGCAGCTTGTCGGTAGCGGGGGATCGCACAGATACGCAGTATTTT
cdr3_aa: CASSLSVAGDRTDTQYF

v_call: TRBV28
j_call: TRBJ1-1
d_call: -
clone_size: -
cdr3_nt: TGTGCCAGCAGTTTACGGCGGGGGACGGGCACTGAAGCTTTCTTT
cdr3_aa: CASSLRRGTGTEAFF

v_call: TRBV30
j_call: TRBJ2-3
d_call: TRBD2
clone_size: -
cdr3_nt: TGTGCCTGGAGTGTTTTAGCGGGGGAGGGTACGCAGTATTTT
cdr3_aa: CAWSVLAGEGTQYF

v_call: TRBV5-1
j_call: TRBJ1-1
d_call: -
clone_size: once
cdr3_nt: TGCGCCAGCAGCTTGACAGGTCCCTCTCGTACTGACACTGAAGCTTTCTTT
cdr3_aa: CASSLTGPSRTDTEAFF

v_call: TRBV15
j_call: TRBJ1-5
d_call: -
clone_size: -
cdr3_nt: TGTGCCACCAGCAGGAGAAGAGAGACAGATAATCAGCCCCAGCATTTT
cdr3_aa: CATSRRRETDNQPQHF

v_call: TRBV18
j_call: TRBJ2-6
d_call: TRBD2
clone_size: -
cdr3_nt: TGTGCCAGCTCACCCCGGGGCAGCGGGAGTCGTGGGGCCAACGTCCTGACTTTC
cdr3_aa: CASSPRGSGSRGANVLTF

v_call: TRBV29-1
j_call: TRBJ1-1
d_call: TRBD1
clone_size: -
cdr3_nt: TGCAGCGTTGAAGGGACAGGGGGCGCGAGGACTGAAGCTTTCTTT
cdr3_aa: CSVEGTGGARTEAFF

v_call: TRBV7-8
j_call: TRBJ1-4
d_call: TRBD1
clone_size: -
cdr3_nt: TGTGCCAGCAGCCCTCCCGGACAGGGGAATGAAAAACTGTTTTTT
cdr3_aa: CASSPPGQGNEKLFF